The clone carrying this T cell receptor (beta chain) showed up many times. What it binds is unknown. From the multiplex PCR reads, TCRdb called clonotypes with MiXCR, one entry per CDR3 protein. The sample yields about 100,000 distinct CDR3 sequences, about 20% seen once. The CDR3 is 14 amino acids. CDR1 is MNHEY and CDR2 is SMNVEV in the germline V gene (reference sequence). Trimming pared 3 bases from V and 3 bases from J, leaving 8 bases between. This entry comes from a study of breast tumors, draining lymph nodes, adjacent tissues. Study-level points and caveats: Tumors had less TCR diversity than lymph nodes, more than nontumor tissue. That most tumor T cells come from lymph nodes remained unproven. Luminal-like breast cancer showed significantly greater tumor-nontumor repertoire similarity than basal-like breast cancer did.

Breast cancer patients provided tissue from their axillary draining lymph nodes. This chain uses TRBV27 with TRBJ2-2, with a weak D call TRBD1 (6 bases). Sequenced sample: axillary lymph node tissue. The TCR originated in a female donor with breast cancer. Some clones in this sample may be carry-over from other donors' samples. CDR3 protein: CASSFGQYTGELFF. In nucleotides, the CDR3 is TGTGCCAGCAGTTTCGGACAGTACACCGGGGAGCTGTTTTTT.